Listed here are 32 T cell receptor beta chains from one sample, sequenced in a study of T cell responses to AZD1222 COVID-19 vaccine. Measured with immunoSEQ multiplex PCR; TCRdb has only the in-frame clones, and not every one. The sample has tens of thousands of clones, approximately 90% seen once. The sequencing used peripheral blood, collected 28 days after the second AZD1222 dose. Source of these receptors: an adult who received the AZD1222 COVID-19 vaccine.

To note about this clone: In the same sample, other DNA sequences code for this CDR3. In nucleotides, the CDR3 is TGTGCCAGCTCACCCAAAGAGACCCAGTACTTC. Its translation is CASSPKETQYF. The gene calls are TRBV18 and TRBJ2-5; the D is unclear. The CDR3 has 11 amino acids. With 3 bases removed from V and 3 bases from J, the gap between germline ends came to 2 bases. The V gene's germline CDR1 is KGHSH and CDR2 LQKENI.

This chain connects TRBV6-6 to TRBJ1-4, with D unresolved. Germline V gives CDR1 MNHNY, CDR2 SVGAGI (reference sequence). V dropped 4 bases and J dropped 0 bases, with 9 bases sitting between them. The CDR3 runs 15 residues. CDR3 DNA: TGTGCCAGCAGTTCGGAGGGAGCAACTAATGAAAAACTGTTTTTT. Translation gives CASSSEGATNEKLFF.

V usage is TRBV5-1 and J usage is TRBJ2-7; D gene unclear. V lost 0 bases, J lost 3 bases, and 10 bases lay in between. This CDR3 comprises 14 residues. CDR1 SGHRS and CDR2 YFSETQ come from the germline V gene. This CDR3 reads CASSLDTVIYEQYF. As DNA, the CDR3 is TGCGCCAGCAGCTTGGACACAGTGATCTACGAGCAGTACTTC.

The chain carries TRBV6-6 and TRBJ2-5; 11 bases are a match to TRBD2. The CDR3 loop spans 15 amino acids. With V trimmed by 7 bases and J by 6 bases, 10 bases remained unmatched. CDR1 is MNHNY and CDR2 is SVGAGI in the germline V gene (reference sequence). The CDR3 spells CASTPTSGSRKTQYF. CDR3 DNA sequence: TGTGCCAGCACCCCCACTAGCGGGAGTCGGAAGACCCAGTACTTC.

V gene TRBV5-1 combines with J gene TRBJ1-2; TRBD1 aligns across 9 bases. Germline CDR1 and CDR2: SGHRS and YFSETQ. The trim removed 4 bases at V and 3 bases at J, leaving 4 bases unmatched. This CDR3 region has 14 residues. The CDR3 region is CASSIQGADYGYTF. CDR3 DNA: TGCGCCAGCAGCATACAGGGGGCGGACTATGGCTACACCTTC.

The V gene is TRBV10-3, the J gene TRBJ2-2, with TRBD2 matching 11 bases. Germline V gene data show CDR1 as ENHRY and CDR2 as SYGVKD. V shed 6 bases, J shed 0 bases, and the junction held 3 bases outside the gene matches. CDR3 size: 16 residues. CDR3 in DNA: TGTGCCATCAGACCGACTAGCGGGACGAACACCGGGGAGCTGTTTTTT. Its protein product is CAIRPTSGTNTGELFF.

The genes are TRBV2 and TRBJ2-1; D may match TRBD1 or TRBD2 (6 bases each). The germline V and J ends were trimmed by 11 bases and 7 bases, with 18 bases remaining between them. From germline, CDR1 is SNHLY and CDR2 FYNNEI. The CDR3 spans 13 residues. CDR3 residues: CAGTREGGNEQFF. In DNA form, the CDR3 reads TGTGCCGGCACGCGGGAAGGGGGGAATGAGCAGTTCTTC.

V is TRBV11-2 and J is TRBJ2-1; D gene unclear. The V end was cut by 5 bases, the J end by 1 base, with 12 bases between. The CDR3 has 15 residues. Germline V CDR1 and CDR2: SGHAT, FQNNGV. The CDR3 DNA is TGTGCCAGCAGCCAGGATCGGAGTTCCTACAATGAGCAGTTCTTC. This translates into CASSQDRSSYNEQFF.

J is TRBJ1-3 and V is TRBV18; D is possibly TRBD1 (6 bases). Germline V CDR1 and CDR2: KGHSH, LQKENI. The CDR3 consists of 17 residues. Deletions cut 2 bases from V and 0 bases from J, with 14 bases between. The CDR3: CASSPIWGPVSGNTIYF. The DNA for the CDR3 is TGTGCCAGCTCACCAATATGGGGGCCCGTCTCTGGAAACACCATATATTTT. The full variable domain, completed using reference TRBV18 and TRBJ1-3, is NAGVMQNPRHLVRRRGQEARLRCSPMKGHSHVYWYRQLPEEGLKFMVYLQKENIIDESGMPKERFSAEFPKEGPSILRIQQVVRGDSAAYFCASSPIWGPVSGNTIYFGEGSWLTVV.

The rearrangement uses TRBV6-5 and TRBJ2-3, with 7 bases that match TRBD2. The V gene end was trimmed by 7 bases and the J gene end by 3 bases; junction bases not matched to a gene: 7. In germline, CDR1 is MNHEY, CDR2 SVGAGI. The CDR3 loop spans 14 amino acids. DNA of the CDR3: TGTGCCAGCAAACCTAGCGGCCCGACAGATACGCAGTATTTT. Residues: CASKPSGPTDTQYF.

This chain links TRBV11-2 with TRBJ1-1; D unclear. The germline CDR1 and CDR2 sequences are SGHAT and FQNNGV. The V end was cut by 2 bases, the J end by 2 bases, with 6 bases between. This CDR3 contains 13 residues. The CDR3 coding sequence is TGTGCCAGCAGCTTAAAACGTAACACTGAAGCTTTCTTT. Amino acid sequence: CASSLKRNTEAFF.

The chain combines TRBV5-5 with TRBJ2-1; 11 positions match TRBD2. The germline V gene encodes CDR1 SGHKS and CDR2 YYEKEE (reference sequence). The CDR3 extends over 13 amino acids. V trimming: 4 bases; J trimming: 8 bases; junction bases outside the gene matches: 2. CDR3 DNA sequence: TGTGCCAGCAGCGAGGGACTAGCGGATGAGCAGTTCTTC. It yields the protein CASSEGLADEQFF.

This clone was seen a few times. The chain couples TRBV13 to TRBJ2-7; 9 bases are a match to TRBD1. CDR1 PRHDT and CDR2 FYEKMQ come from the germline V gene (reference sequence). Trimming cost V 4 bases and J 3 bases; bases outside gene matches: 7. The CDR3 length is 15 residues. The CDR3 DNA reads TGTGCCAGCAGCTCCCTGGGGACAGGGAACTACGAGCAGTACTTC. Encoded protein: CASSSLGTGNYEQYF.

As concerns this clone: Other DNA sequences of this sample code for an identical CDR3. The chain carries TRBV6-1 and TRBJ2-5; no clear D gene. CDR1 MNHNS and CDR2 SASEGT come from the germline V gene. Trimming shortened V by 7 bases and J by 2 bases, and 8 bases separated the two germline ends. This CDR3 is built from 12 residues. Here the CDR3 DNA reads TGTGCCAGCAAGGCGAGGCAAGAGACCCAGTACTTC. The encoded protein is CASKARQETQYF.

This sequence joins TRBV5-1 and TRBJ1-2; D perhaps matches TRBD1 (6 bases). This CDR3 has 14 residues. Trimming removed 4 bases from V and 8 bases from J, with 18 bases in between. The germline gives CDR1 SGHRS, CDR2 YFSETQ. The CDR3 protein is CASSPSTGGRGYTF. DNA for the CDR3: TGCGCCAGCAGCCCATCGACAGGAGGCCGGGGCTACACCTTC.

V usage is TRBV6-1 and J usage is TRBJ1-1, with D perhaps TRBD1 (5 bases). The CDR3 is 10 amino acids. Germline-derived CDR1 and CDR2 are MNHNS and SASEGT. V lost 11 bases, J lost 8 bases, and 12 bases lay in between. CDR3 nucleotide sequence: TGTGCCGGGGGGGTCTTCGAAGCTTTCTTT. It yields the protein CAGGVFEAFF.

The rearrangement uses TRBV5-1 and TRBJ2-1; 7 nucleotides match TRBD1. The trim removed 0 bases at V and 2 bases at J, leaving 2 bases unmatched. CDR1 SGHRS and CDR2 YFSETQ come from the germline V gene. This CDR3 region has 15 residues. The CDR3 sequence is CASSLEGGPYNEQFF. As DNA, the CDR3 is TGCGCCAGCAGCTTGGAAGGGGGCCCCTACAATGAGCAGTTCTTC.

The chain couples TRBV7-8 to TRBJ2-7; tentatively, D is TRBD1 (5 bases). The germline V and J ends were trimmed by 7 bases and 4 bases, with 14 bases remaining between them. This CDR3 comprises 13 residues. Germline values: CDR1 SGHVS, CDR2 FQNEAQ. The CDR3 region has the DNA TGTGCCAGCATGAGGCAGGGAACGTACGAGCAGTACTTC. This translates into CASMRQGTYEQYF.

The V call is TRBV18, the J call TRBJ2-7, with 10 bases fitting TRBD1. The CDR3 covers 16 residues. Germline assignment: CDR1 KGHSH and CDR2 LQKENI. V gave up 4 bases and J gave up 4 bases; unmatched junction bases: 10. CDR3 sequence: CASSQTGQGGRYEQYF. CDR3 in DNA: TGTGCCAGCTCACAGACCGGACAGGGGGGGAGGTACGAGCAGTACTTC.

The V gene is TRBV18, the J gene TRBJ1-1, with no clear D. The germline CDR1 and CDR2 sequences are KGHSH and LQKENI. With 4 bases removed from V and 8 bases from J, the gap between germline ends came to 14 bases. The CDR3 runs to 13 residues. CDR3 coding DNA: TGTGCCAGCTCACGCGAGGAGTTTTGGGAAGCTTTCTTT. Translated, it gives CASSREEFWEAFF.

This chain connects TRBV6-2 or TRBV6-3 to TRBJ1-2, with 7 bases identical to TRBD1. The V gene end was trimmed by 4 bases and the J gene end by 4 bases; junction bases not matched to a gene: 6. Germline V CDR1 and CDR2: MNHEY, SVGEGT. The CDR3 is 14 residues long. The CDR3 coding sequence is TGTGCCAGCAGTTTGTCAGGGGGGAGCTATGGCTACACCTTC. Translating gives CASSLSGGSYGYTF.

This clone appeared a single time. The V gene is TRBV5-1, the J gene TRBJ1-6; D remains unclear. Germline V CDR1 and CDR2: SGHRS, YFSETQ. This CDR3 has 16 amino acids. V dropped 5 bases and J dropped 8 bases, with 20 bases sitting between them. The CDR3, as DNA: TGCGCCAGCAGTTCAGGAATACTCCTAGGTCATTCACCCCTCCACTTT. This codes for CASSSGILLGHSPLHF.

A note on this clone: The junction differs from germline at one of its ends, possibly a read error. V usage is TRBV20-1 and J usage is TRBJ2-3; unclear D gene. The CDR3 consists of 9 residues. Germline values: CDR1 DFQATT, CDR2 SNEGSKA (reference sequence). CDR3 coding DNA: TGCAGTGCTACGCCCGGCCGTCGGTTT. This sequence encodes CSATPGRRF.

The rearrangement joins TRBV9 to TRBJ2-1, with 8 nucleotides matching TRBD1. This CDR3 is built from 14 residues. The V gene end was trimmed by 4 bases and the J gene end by 2 bases; junction bases not matched to a gene: 2. Germline loops: CDR1 SGDLS, CDR2 YYNGEE. The CDR3 DNA sequence: TGTGCCAGCAGCCCCAGGGGGCCCTACAATGAGCAGTTCTTC. Its translation: CASSPRGPYNEQFF.

Regarding this clone: One end of the junction does not line up with germline, which may come from a read error. This chain uses TRBV7-7 with TRBJ2-5; 8 bases agree with TRBD1. The length of the CDR3 is 15 residues. Germline V lookup: CDR1 SSHAT, CDR2 FNYEAQ (reference sequence). The DNA of the CDR3 is TGTGCTAGCAGCTTAGCCCGGACAGGGCAAGAGACCCAGTACTTC. Protein product: CASSLARTGQETQYF.

This chain connects TRBV19 to TRBJ2-1, with TRBD1 matching 11 bases. The CDR3 has 15 residues. From germline, CDR1 is LNHDA and CDR2 SQIVND (reference sequence). The J segment lost 3 bases and the V segment lost 5 bases, leaving 3 bases of the junction unmatched. CDR3 nucleotides: TGTGCCAGTAGTGCCGGGACAGGGGGCTACAATGAGCAGTTCTTC. This codes for CASSAGTGGYNEQFF.

In nucleotides, the CDR3 is TGCGCCAGCAGCCCCTCCGGGACTAGCGGGCGGGATGAGCAGTTCTTC. Encoded protein: CASSPSGTSGRDEQFF. This chain joins TRBV5-1 and TRBJ2-1; TRBD2 agrees at 12 bases. V lost 4 bases, J lost 8 bases, and 10 bases stayed unmatched. This CDR3 region has 16 residues. CDR1 and CDR2 (germline): SGHRS, YFSETQ. The full variable domain, with the rest looked up from reference TRBV5-1 and TRBJ2-1, is KAGVTQTPRYLIKTRGQQVTLSCSPISGHRSVSWYQQTPGQGLQFLFEYFSETQRNKGNFPGRFSGRQFSNSRSEMNVSTLELGDSALYLCASSPSGTSGRDEQFFGPGTRLTVL.

The chain combines TRBV29-1 with TRBJ2-7; 8 bases line up with TRBD2. V lost 5 bases, J lost 0 bases, and 9 bases stayed unmatched. The germline V gene has CDR1 SQVTM and CDR2 ANQGSEA. The CDR3 has 15 residues. Here the CDR3 reads CSVRFLSGNSYEQYF. CDR3 coding DNA: TGCAGCGTTAGGTTCCTTAGCGGGAACTCCTACGAGCAGTACTTC.

This chain joins TRBV7-7 and TRBJ2-2; D possibly uses TRBD1 or TRBD2 (7 bases each). The CDR3 covers 16 residues. Deletions cut 6 bases from V and 4 bases from J, with 18 bases between. Per the germline V gene, CDR1 is SSHAT and CDR2 is FNYEAQ (reference sequence). For the CDR3, the DNA is TGTGCCAGCAGTCAGGGGGGGGACGCTGGCACCGGGGAGCTGTTTTTT. This codes for CASSQGGDAGTGELFF.

This clone has only a few counts. The rearrangement uses TRBV9 and TRBJ1-1; D gene ambiguous. CDR3 size: 14 residues. Trimming left V 0 bases short and J 1 base short, with 7 bases between. Looked up from germline, CDR1 is SGDLS and CDR2 is YYNGEE. For the CDR3, the DNA is TGTGCCAGCAGCGTAGGTCTGGCGAACACTGAAGCTTTCTTT. Its translation is CASSVGLANTEAFF.

The rearrangement uses TRBV5-1 and TRBJ2-7; a weak D match, TRBD2 (6 bases). Germline CDR1 and CDR2: SGHRS and YFSETQ. Trimming cost V 0 bases and J 2 bases, with 15 bases left between them. The CDR3 extends over 16 amino acids. CDR3 region: CASSLGTNLGAYEQYF. CDR3 coding DNA: TGCGCCAGCAGCTTGGGGACTAATCTGGGGGCCTACGAGCAGTACTTC.

V and J are TRBV28 and TRBJ2-3, with TRBD1 as a possible D gene (5 bases). Trimming took 6 bases from V and 3 from J, leaving 10 bases between them. Germline-derived CDR1 and CDR2 are MDHEN and SYDVKM. This CDR3 comprises 13 residues. The CDR3 protein is CASSLPGTDTQYF. As DNA, the CDR3 is TGTGCCAGCAGCCTCCCAGGGACAGATACGCAGTATTTT.